The rows below give T cell receptor beta chains drawn from one sample of a study of tumor-infiltrating lymphocytes in localized non-small cell lung cancer. Some clones are missing from TCRdb's copy, which holds only in-frame ones; the method was immunoSEQ multiplex PCR. The data hold 13,000 or so clones, with approximately 79% observed a single time. The material sequenced was lung tumor tissue. All receptors come from a human donor with non-small cell lung cancer. Each CDR3 is given with its conserved first and last residue. Fields, in order: clone size, J gene, V gene, D gene, CDR3 DNA, CDR3 protein. The D gene is left open where the match is weak. Expanded clones are given a class, and other clones once, few, many or no size at all.

>.|TRBJ2-1|TRBV29-1|TRBD1
TGCAGCATCATCTTACAGGGGGAGGACAATGAGCAGTTCTTC
CSIILQGEDNEQFF
>.|TRBJ2-3|TRBV6-6|.
TGTGCCAGCAGTCCTGCCACAGATACGCAGTATTTT
CASSPATDTQYF
>few|TRBJ1-6|TRBV30|.
TGTGCCTGGAGTGAGACAGTTAGACTTAGCTCCTATAATTCACCCCTCCACTTT
CAWSETVRLSSYNSPLHF
>.|TRBJ2-6|TRBV6-5|.
TGTGCCAGCAGCCCCTACATTACTGGGGCCAACGTCCTGACTTTC
CASSPYITGANVLTF
>.|TRBJ2-3|TRBV4-1|TRBD2
TGCGCCAGCAGCCAAGATTCAGCGGGGGGCTCAGATACGCAGTATTTT
CASSQDSAGGSDTQYF
>.|TRBJ1-1|TRBV29-1|.
TGCAGCGCCCTGCGAGCGCCGAACACTGAAGCTTTCTTT
CSALRAPNTEAFF
>few|TRBJ1-1|TRBV11-2|.
TGTGCCAGCTCCTTATTAGGGATCGGTGAAGCTTTCTTT
CASSLLGIGEAFF
>.|TRBJ1-4|TRBV11-2|.
TGTGCCAGCAGCTTAGACGGACCGCGAGGACTGTTTTTT
CASSLDGPRGLFF
>.|TRBJ2-4|TRBV7-2|.
TGTGCCAGCACTATTGCCGGCCCTACTCCCGGAAACATTCAGTACTTC
CASTIAGPTPGNIQYF
>.|TRBJ1-2|TRBV2|.
TGTGCCAGCAGTGTATCCATAAGCTACACCTTC
CASSVSISYTF
>.|TRBJ1-2|TRBV2|.
TGTGCCAGCGGGAAGGGCTACACCTTC
CASGKGYTF
>.|TRBJ1-2|TRBV29-1|TRBD1
TGCAGCGTAAAAATTGGGACAGGGGGTGAGGGCTACACCTTC
CSVKIGTGGEGYTF
>.|TRBJ1-5|TRBV19|TRBD1
TGTGCCAGTAAACTGGACAGGGGAGAAGGGCCCCAGCATTTT
CASKLDRGEGPQHF
>.|TRBJ2-5|TRBV2|TRBD2
TGTGCCAGCGGTAGCGGGAGGAGGGGGGCCCAAGAGACCCAGTACTTC
CASGSGRRGAQETQYF
>.|TRBJ2-2|TRBV4-3|TRBD1
TGCGCCAGCAGCCAAGAGGGGACAGGGAAGATGTTTTTT
CASSQEGTGKMFF
>few|TRBJ1-2|TRBV4-1|TRBD1
TGCGCCAGCAGCCAAGAGCCGGGACAGAACTATGGCTACACCTTC
CASSQEPGQNYGYTF
>.|TRBJ1-2|TRBV5-1|.
TGCGCCAGCGGCGGGGGGGCCGGCTATGGCTACACCTTC
CASGGGAGYGYTF
>.|TRBJ2-7|TRBV11-2|TRBD2
TGTGCCAGCAGCTTACTAGCGGGGGATCTGCGTTACGAGCAGTACTTC
CASSLLAGDLRYEQYF
>.|TRBJ1-3|TRBV5-1|.
TGCGCCAGCAGCTCGACAGGAGACTCTGGAAACACCATATATTTT
CASSSTGDSGNTIYF
>.|TRBJ2-2|TRBV7-6|.
TGTGCCAGCAGCTTAAATCGGGGCCCCGGGGAGCTGTTTTTT
CASSLNRGPGELFF
>.|TRBJ2-3|TRBV7-2|.
TGTGCCAGCAGCTTAGGGCCCGGCGGAACAGGCACAGATACGCAGTATTTT
CASSLGPGGTGTDTQYF
>.|TRBJ2-5|TRBV5-4|TRBD2
TGTGCCAGCAGCTTGCTGGCGGGAGGAGGAGAGACCCAGTACTTC
CASSLLAGGGETQYF
>once|TRBJ1-1|TRBV6-6|.
TGTGCCAGCAGTTACTCGGGAGGGATCAAAGCTTTCTTT
CASSYSGGIKAFF
>.|TRBJ1-2|TRBV6-5|.
TGTGCCAGCAGTGGAAACAGGCGTCTCAACTATGGCTACACCTTC
CASSGNRRLNYGYTF
>.|TRBJ1-1|TRBV27|.
TGTGCCAGCAGTTCAAAGGGGATCACTGAAGCTTTCTTT
CASSSKGITEAFF
>.|TRBJ2-3|TRBV29-1|.
TGCAGCGTTGGGTCAGCCAGCACAGATACGCAGTATTTT
CSVGSASTDTQYF
>once|TRBJ1-2|TRBV7-9|.
TGTGCCAGCAGCTTAGACTTCGGGAAGGAAAATGGCTACACCTTC
CASSLDFGKENGYTF